The 8 T cell receptor beta chains listed next were all sequenced from one sample in a study of Ad26.COV2.S vaccination and SARS-CoV-2 variants. Assay used: immunoSEQ multiplex PCR; TCRdb lists only in-frame clones, some missing. This sample has over 450,000 clones; approximately 90% occur once, and the top ten carry about 1.5%. As to treatment: around 19 received Ad26.COV2.S at low or high dose, single or two shots; about 5 received placebo; per-sample allocation not given. It was on day 63 after the first vaccine or placebo injection that samples were taken. This material consisted of peripheral blood, taken in a trial of Ad26.COV2.S vaccine versus placebo. The receptors come from a person aged 18-60 years who received the Ad26.COV2.S COVID-19 vaccine or a placebo.

The gene calls are TRBV5-1 and TRBJ2-7; tentative D call: TRBD1 (5 bases). CDR3 length: 15 residues. V lost 0 bases and J lost 3, with 13 bases in between. Germline V gene lookup returns CDR1 SGHRS and CDR2 YFSETQ. Here the CDR3 reads CASSLVTGQVYEQYF. CDR3 DNA: TGCGCCAGCAGCTTGGTCACCGGACAAGTCTACGAGCAGTACTTC.

The rearrangement uses TRBV2 and TRBJ2-1; maybe TRBD2 (6 bases). There are 12 residues in the CDR3. Germline CDR1 SNHLY, CDR2 FYNNEI. V gave up 10 bases and J gave up 6 bases, with 13 bases separating them. CDR3 sequence: CATERRGNEQFF. The CDR3 region has the DNA TGTGCCACCGAACGGAGGGGCAATGAGCAGTTCTTC. The full variable domain, with the rest looked up from reference TRBV2 and TRBJ2-1, is EPEVTQTPSHQVTQMGQEVILRCVPISNHLYFYWYRQILGQKVEFLVSFYNNEISEKSEIFDDQFSVERPDGSNFTLKIRSTKLEDSAMYFCATERRGNEQFFGPGTRLTVL.

The chain links TRBV4-2 to TRBJ2-1; 9 nucleotides align to TRBD2. This CDR3 region has 19 residues. In germline, CDR1 is LGHNA, CDR2 YNFKEQ. J gave up 1 base and V 4 bases, and 14 bases lay outside the gene matches. The CDR3 DNA reads TGTGCCAGCAGCCGAGTGGCTAGCGGGAAACGTAAATCCTACAATGAGCAGTTCTTC. It codes for CASSRVASGKRKSYNEQFF.

The chain has TRBV11-2 and TRBJ1-2; TRBD1 aligns across 7 bases. Trimming cost V 3 bases and J 5 bases; bases outside gene matches: 3. This CDR3 region has 13 residues. CDR1 is SGHAT and CDR2 is FQNNGV in the germline V gene. The CDR3 is CASSLGGQYGYTF. The CDR3 nucleotides are TGTGCCAGCAGCTTGGGGGGACAGTATGGCTACACCTTC.

The chain links TRBV7-9 to TRBJ2-7; TRBD2 matches at 13 bases. CDR1 and CDR2 from the germline V gene are SEHNR and FQNEAQ (reference sequence). CDR3 length equals 16 residues. Trimming at V came to 5 bases and at J to 6 bases, leaving 10 bases not matched to a gene. The CDR3 spells CASSLGLAGMYPEQYF. CDR3 bases: TGTGCCAGCAGCCTGGGACTAGCGGGAATGTACCCCGAGCAGTACTTC.

This chain links TRBV5-4 with TRBJ1-1; D possibly corresponds to TRBD1 (6 bases). Germline V gives CDR1 SGHNT, CDR2 YYREEE (reference sequence). The CDR3 runs 16 residues. The V and J ends lost 0 bases and 10 bases respectively, with 22 bases between them. The CDR3 DNA follows: TGTGCCAGCAGCTTGGCCGGGGGGGCGTCCCAGGACTTAGCTTTCTTT. This codes for CASSLAGGASQDLAFF.

The chain is built from TRBV6-1 and TRBJ1-1; tentatively, D is TRBD1 (6 bases). Trimming took off 1 base at V and 5 bases at J, with 8 bases between the two ends. This CDR3 is built from 13 residues. The germline CDR1 and CDR2 sequences are MNHNS and SASEGT. The CDR3 loop is CASSEDRETEAFF. CDR3 sequence (DNA): TGTGCCAGCAGTGAAGACAGGGAAACTGAAGCTTTCTTT.

This sequence joins TRBV9 and TRBJ2-1; tentative D call: TRBD2 (6 bases). V was shortened by 0 bases and J by 4 bases, with 11 bases between the two germline ends. Per the germline V gene, CDR1 is SGDLS and CDR2 is YYNGEE. The CDR3 has 15 residues. The CDR3 reads CASSVVGSGYNEQFF. CDR3 nucleotides: TGTGCCAGCAGCGTAGTGGGTAGCGGATACAATGAGCAGTTCTTC.